These 10 T cell receptor beta chains share one sample of origin, sequenced in a study of beta chain features in type 1 diabetes. The authors reverse transcribed all of the isolated RNA, so sequencing captured expressed TCRB transcripts. The table came from immunoSEQ multiplex PCR; TCRdb's copy has only in-frame clones and leaves some out. Among 130,000 to 150,000 clones, roughly 48% were seen once, and the ten largest hold under 0.5%. Source material: Tregs from blood. The receptors come from a man aged 18 to 29 in good health.

The chain carries TRBV29-1 and TRBJ2-3; the D gene is possibly TRBD2 (6 bases). Germline-derived CDR1 and CDR2 are SQVTM and ANQGSEA. The CDR3 spans 11 residues. V lost 4 bases, J lost 8 bases, and 10 bases lay in between. The CDR3 here is CSVGLATTQYF. The CDR3 coding sequence is TGCAGCGTTGGGCTAGCGACTACGCAGTATTTT.

The chain employs TRBV27 and TRBJ2-7, with a possible D match to TRBD2 (6 bases). The germline CDR1 and CDR2 sequences are MNHEY and SMNVEV (reference sequence). V lost 2 bases and J lost 7, with 6 bases in between. The CDR3 has 11 residues. CDR3 DNA: TGTGCCAGCAGTTTACGGGGGGAGCAGTACTTC. This codes for CASSLRGEQYF.

This clone was seen just once. V gene TRBV28 combines with J gene TRBJ2-6; 7 bases are shared with TRBD1. The CDR3 covers 18 residues. Germline loops: CDR1 MDHEN, CDR2 SYDVKM. J gave up 4 bases and V 5 bases, and 14 bases lay outside the gene matches. CDR3 DNA: TGTGCCAGCAGTCGTCCCCAGGGGGTTGGAGCCGGGGCCAACGTCCTGACTTTC. As protein: CASSRPQGVGAGANVLTF.

V usage is TRBV4-3 and J usage is TRBJ1-6; 7 bases align to TRBD1. Germline values: CDR1 LGHNA, CDR2 YSLEER. The CDR3 totals 19 residues. V shed 0 bases, J shed 0 bases, and the junction held 8 bases outside the gene matches. In DNA form, the CDR3 reads TGCGCCAGCAGCCAAGAATTGACAGGGCGAAGCTCCTATAATTCACCCCTCCACTTT. The encoded protein is CASSQELTGRSSYNSPLHF.

The rearrangement uses TRBV4-2 and TRBJ2-5; TRBD2 aligns across 7 bases. Germline V lookup: CDR1 LGHNA, CDR2 YNFKEQ. The CDR3 extends over 21 amino acids. V trimming: 0 bases; J trimming: 11 bases; junction bases outside the gene matches: 30. The CDR3 DNA is TGTGCCAGCAGCCAAGAGGGTGGACATATGGCGATTCCGGCGTTCGCGGGGGAGCAGTACTTC. It specifies CASSQEGGHMAIPAFAGEQYF.

The V and J genes are TRBV10-3 and TRBJ2-2, with D maybe TRBD1 (6 bases). CDR3 length: 14 amino acids. Germline V lookup: CDR1 ENHRY, CDR2 SYGVKD. The V and J ends lost 4 bases and 2 bases respectively, with 8 bases between them. CDR3 sequence (DNA): TGTGCCATCAGTGCACAGGGTAACACCGGGGAGCTGTTTTTT. As protein: CAISAQGNTGELFF.

This chain uses TRBV28 with TRBJ2-1; no reliable D call. The length of the CDR3 is 17 residues. Deletions cut 7 bases from V and 2 bases from J, with 21 bases between. Germline loops: CDR1 MDHEN, CDR2 SYDVKM. The CDR3 reads CASTLMNSGRTYNEQFF. CDR3 DNA sequence: TGTGCCAGCACCCTTATGAATTCAGGAAGGACCTACAATGAGCAGTTCTTC.

The chain employs TRBV4-2 and TRBJ2-7; D might be TRBD1 (5 bases). CDR3 length: 15 amino acids. V dropped 0 bases and J dropped 2 bases, with 11 bases sitting between them. Germline V gene lookup returns CDR1 LGHNA and CDR2 YNFKEQ. CDR3 loop: CASSQDERGTYEQYF. CDR3 DNA sequence: TGTGCCAGCAGCCAAGATGAAAGGGGAACCTACGAGCAGTACTTC.

This rearrangement joins TRBV2 to TRBJ1-3, with D uncertain. Germline V gives CDR1 SNHLY, CDR2 FYNNEI. This CDR3 comprises 14 residues. V dropped 4 bases and J dropped 4 bases, with 11 bases sitting between them. The CDR3 loop is CASSVALPGNTIYF. The CDR3 region has the DNA TGTGCCAGCAGTGTGGCCTTACCCGGAAACACCATATATTTT.

This clone was seen more than once but under ten times. The chain has TRBV18 and TRBJ1-4; D unclear. V shed 3 bases and J shed 5 bases, with 13 bases lying between them. The CDR3 extends over 15 amino acids. Germline assignment: CDR1 KGHSH and CDR2 LQKENI. The DNA of the CDR3 is TGTGCCAGCTCACCTAGCGGGATCCCGAATGAAAAACTGTTTTTT. This encodes CASSPSGIPNEKLFF.